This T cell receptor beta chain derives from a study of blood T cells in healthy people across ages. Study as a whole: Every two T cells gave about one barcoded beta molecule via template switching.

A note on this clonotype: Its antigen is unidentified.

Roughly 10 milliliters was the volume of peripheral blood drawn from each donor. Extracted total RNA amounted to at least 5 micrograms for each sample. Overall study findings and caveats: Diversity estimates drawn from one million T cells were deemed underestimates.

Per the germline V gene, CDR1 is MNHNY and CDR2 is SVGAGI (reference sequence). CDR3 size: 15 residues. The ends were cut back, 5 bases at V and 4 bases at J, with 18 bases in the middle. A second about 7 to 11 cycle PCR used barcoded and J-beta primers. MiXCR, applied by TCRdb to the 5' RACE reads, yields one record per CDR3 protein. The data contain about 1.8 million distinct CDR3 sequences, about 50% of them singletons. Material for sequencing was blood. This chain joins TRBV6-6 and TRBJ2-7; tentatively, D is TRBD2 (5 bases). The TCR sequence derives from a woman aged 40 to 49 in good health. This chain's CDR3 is CASSRLRDDAYEQYF. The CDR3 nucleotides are TGTGCCAGCAGTAGACTAAGGGATGACGCTTACGAGCAGTACTTC.